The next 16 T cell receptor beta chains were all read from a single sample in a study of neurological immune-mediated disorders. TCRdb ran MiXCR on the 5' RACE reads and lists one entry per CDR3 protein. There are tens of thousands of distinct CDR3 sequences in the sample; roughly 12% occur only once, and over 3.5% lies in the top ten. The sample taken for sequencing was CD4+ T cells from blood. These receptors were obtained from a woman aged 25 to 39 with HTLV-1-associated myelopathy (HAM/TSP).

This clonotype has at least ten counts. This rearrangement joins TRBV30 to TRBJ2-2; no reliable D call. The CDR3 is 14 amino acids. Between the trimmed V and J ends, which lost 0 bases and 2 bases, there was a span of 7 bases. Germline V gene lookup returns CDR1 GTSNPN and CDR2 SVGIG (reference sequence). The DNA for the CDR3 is TGTGCCTGGAGTGTGTTTGGAAACACCGGGGAGCTGTTTTTT. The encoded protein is CAWSVFGNTGELFF. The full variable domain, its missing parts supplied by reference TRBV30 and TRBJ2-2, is SQTIHQWPATLVQPVGSPLSLECTVEGTSNPNLYWYRQAAGRGLQLLFYSVGIGQISSEVPQNLSASRPQDRQFILSSKKLLLSDSGFYLCAWSVFGNTGELFFGEGSRLTVL.

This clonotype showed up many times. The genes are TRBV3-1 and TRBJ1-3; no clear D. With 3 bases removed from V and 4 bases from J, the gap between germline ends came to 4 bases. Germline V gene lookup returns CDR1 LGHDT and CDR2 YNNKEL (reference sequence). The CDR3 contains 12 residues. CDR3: CASSQGGNTIYF. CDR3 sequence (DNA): TGTGCCAGCAGCCAGGGAGGAAACACCATATATTTT.

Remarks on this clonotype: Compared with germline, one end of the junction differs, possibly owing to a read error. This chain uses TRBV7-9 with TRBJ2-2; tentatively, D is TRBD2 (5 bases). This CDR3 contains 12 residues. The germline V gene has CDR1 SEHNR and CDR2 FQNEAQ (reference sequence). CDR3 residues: CASSRLTGEMFF. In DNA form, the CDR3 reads TGTGCCAGCAGCCGCCTCACCGGGGAGATGTTTTTT.

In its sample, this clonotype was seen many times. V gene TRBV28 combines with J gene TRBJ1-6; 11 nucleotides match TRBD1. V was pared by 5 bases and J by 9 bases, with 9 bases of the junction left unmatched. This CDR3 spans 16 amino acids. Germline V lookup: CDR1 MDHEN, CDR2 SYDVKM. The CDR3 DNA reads TGTGCCAGCAGTCTAGGGACAGGGGGGTATGGTTCACCCCTCCACTTT. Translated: CASSLGTGGYGSPLHF. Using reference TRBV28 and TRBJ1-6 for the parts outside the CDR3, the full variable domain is DVKVTQSSRYLVKRTGEKVFLECVQDMDHENMFWYRQDPGLGLRLIYFSYDVKMKEKGDIPEGYSVSREKKERFSLILESASTNQTSMYLCASSLGTGGYGSPLHFGNGTRLTVT.

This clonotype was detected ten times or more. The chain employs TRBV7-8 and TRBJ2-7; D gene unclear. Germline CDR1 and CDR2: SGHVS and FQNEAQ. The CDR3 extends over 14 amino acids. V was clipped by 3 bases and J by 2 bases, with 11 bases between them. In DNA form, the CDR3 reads TGTGCCAGCAGCTTCTTACGCAGCGCCTACGAGCAGTACTTC. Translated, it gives CASSFLRSAYEQYF.

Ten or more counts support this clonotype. CDR3 in amino acids: CASSLWGSGANVLTF. CDR3 bases: TGTGCCAGCAGTTTATGGGGATCCGGGGCCAACGTCCTGACTTTC. V gene TRBV12-3 or TRBV12-4 combines with J gene TRBJ2-6; no reliable D call. V lost 2 bases to trimming and J lost 4 bases, with 9 bases between them. This CDR3 spans 15 amino acids.

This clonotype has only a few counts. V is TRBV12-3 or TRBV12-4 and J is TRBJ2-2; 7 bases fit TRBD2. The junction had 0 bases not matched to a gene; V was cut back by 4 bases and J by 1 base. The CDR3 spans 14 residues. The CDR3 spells CASSSSGNTGELFF. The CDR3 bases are TGTGCCAGCAGTTCTAGCGGGAACACCGGGGAGCTGTTTTTT.

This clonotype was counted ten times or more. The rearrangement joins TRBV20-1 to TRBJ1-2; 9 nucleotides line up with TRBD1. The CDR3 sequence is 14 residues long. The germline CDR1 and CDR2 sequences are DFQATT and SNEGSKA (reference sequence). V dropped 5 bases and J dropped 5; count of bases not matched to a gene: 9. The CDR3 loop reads CSAPLSDRGYGYTF. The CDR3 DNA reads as TGCAGTGCTCCCCTTTCGGACAGGGGATATGGCTACACCTTC.

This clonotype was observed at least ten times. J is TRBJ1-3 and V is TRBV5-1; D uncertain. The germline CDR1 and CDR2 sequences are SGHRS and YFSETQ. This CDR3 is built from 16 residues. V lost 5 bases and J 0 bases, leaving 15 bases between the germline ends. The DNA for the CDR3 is TGCGCCAGCAGTCCCGAGAGAACCAACTCTGGAAACACCATATATTTT. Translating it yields CASSPERTNSGNTIYF.

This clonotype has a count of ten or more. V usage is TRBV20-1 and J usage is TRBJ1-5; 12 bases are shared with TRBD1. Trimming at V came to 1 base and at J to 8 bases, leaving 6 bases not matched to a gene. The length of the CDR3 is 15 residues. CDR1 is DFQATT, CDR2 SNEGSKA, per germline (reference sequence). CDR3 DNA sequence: TGCAGTGCTAGAGGAGGGACAGGGGGCTGGGAGCCCCAGCATTTT. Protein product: CSARGGTGGWEPQHF.

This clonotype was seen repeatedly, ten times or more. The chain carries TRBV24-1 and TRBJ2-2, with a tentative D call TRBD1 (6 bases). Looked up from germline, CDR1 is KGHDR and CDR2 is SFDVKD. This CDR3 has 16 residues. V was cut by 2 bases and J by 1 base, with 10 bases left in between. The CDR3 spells CATSDSGVVNTGELFF. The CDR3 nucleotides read TGTGCCACCAGTGATTCAGGGGTTGTGAACACCGGGGAGCTGTTTTTT.

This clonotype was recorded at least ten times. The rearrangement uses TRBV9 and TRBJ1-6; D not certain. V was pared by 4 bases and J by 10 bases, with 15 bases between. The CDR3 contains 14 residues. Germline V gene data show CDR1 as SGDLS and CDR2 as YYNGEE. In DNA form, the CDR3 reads TGTGCCAGCAGCCCCCGTGGGGAATTGTCACCCCTCCACTTT. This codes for CASSPRGELSPLHF.

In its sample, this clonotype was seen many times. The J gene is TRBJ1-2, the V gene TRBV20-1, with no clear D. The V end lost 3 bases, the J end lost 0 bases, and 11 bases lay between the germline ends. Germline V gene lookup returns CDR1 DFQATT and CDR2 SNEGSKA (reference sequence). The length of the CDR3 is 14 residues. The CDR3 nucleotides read TGCAGTGCTAGGGGGAGGTCTGCTAACTATGGCTACACCTTC. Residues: CSARGRSANYGYTF.

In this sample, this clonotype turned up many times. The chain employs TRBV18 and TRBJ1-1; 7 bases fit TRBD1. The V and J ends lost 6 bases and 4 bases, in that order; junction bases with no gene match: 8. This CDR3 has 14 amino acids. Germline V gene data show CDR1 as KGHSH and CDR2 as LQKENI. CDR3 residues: CASSTYRGGTEAFF. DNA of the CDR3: TGTGCCAGCTCGACATACAGGGGTGGCACTGAAGCTTTCTTT. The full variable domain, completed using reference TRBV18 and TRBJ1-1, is NAGVMQNPRHLVRRRGQEARLRCSPMKGHSHVYWYRQLPEEGLKFMVYLQKENIIDESGMPKERFSAEFPKEGPSILRIQQVVRGDSAAYFCASSTYRGGTEAFFGQGTRLTVV.

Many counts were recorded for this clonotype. The DNA for the CDR3 is TGCGCCAGCACCTCCCGGGACTTCCCCTCCTACGAGCAGTACTTC. The encoded protein is CASTSRDFPSYEQYF. The chain employs TRBV5-1 and TRBJ2-7; maybe TRBD2 (6 bases). In germline, CDR1 is SGHRS, CDR2 YFSETQ. The CDR3 is made up of 15 amino acids. Trimming cost V 6 bases and J 0 bases, with 16 bases left between them.

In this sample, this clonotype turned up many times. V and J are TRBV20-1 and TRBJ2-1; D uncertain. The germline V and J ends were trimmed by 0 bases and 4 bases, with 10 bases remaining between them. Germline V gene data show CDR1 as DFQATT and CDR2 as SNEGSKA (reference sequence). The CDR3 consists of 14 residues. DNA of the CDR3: TGCAGTGCTAGAGACCCCAGAGATTACAATGAGCAGTTCTTC. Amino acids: CSARDPRDYNEQFF.